This T cell receptor beta chain was sequenced in a study of vaccination and CD4 T cells after COVID-19. As for the study in general: Four females and six males made up the convalescents, with two Hispanic.

The study sequenced cultured CD4+ T cell DNA using the Oncomine TCR Beta short-read assay. TCRdb reanalysed the PCR reads using MiXCR and keeps one entry per CDR3 protein. The table includes 15,000 to 20,000 distinct CDR3 sequences, approximately 56% detected once. The V gene lost 6 bases and the J gene lost 5 bases, with 24 bases spanning the gap. The CDR3 covers 17 residues. The V gene's germline CDR1 is MNHEY and CDR2 SMNVEV (reference sequence). Time point described: late sampling 161 to 241 days after vaccination in three convalescent patients. Treatment of the sample: roughly ten-day PBMC culture with coronavirus spike peptide pools or control peptides (ViraFEST assay). This clonotype was seen more than once but under ten times. Antigen unknown.

This sample comprised CD4+ T cells from blood, cultured in vitro, obtained about 7 months after SARS-CoV-2 vaccination. The receptor was isolated from a human donor who had recovered from COVID-19. This rearrangement joins TRBV27 to TRBJ2-3, with a weak D call TRBD2 (6 bases). Here the CDR3 DNA reads TGTGCCAGCAGGGGGAGGAAGACGGACTCGACCTTAGATACGCAGTATTTT. It translates to CASRGRKTDSTLDTQYF.